These 21 T cell receptor beta chains originate from one sample sequenced in a study of T cells in Graves' hyperthyroidism and ophthalmopathy. From RNA transcripts, TCR beta CDR3 regions were amplified. The HTBI primer set served for first-round RT-PCR of the TCR CDR3. TCRdb re-derived calls from the multiplex PCR reads in MiXCR, one entry per CDR3 protein. The repertoire holds 350,000 or so distinct CDR3 sequences, with around 23% as singletons. The sample comprised blood. The source is a woman between 45 and 65 years old with Graves' hyperthyroidism.

In its sample, this clonotype was seen once. At one end, the junction sequence differs from germline, possibly due to a read error. V and J are TRBV6-5 and TRBJ1-6; D ambiguous. This CDR3 contains 13 residues. Germline values: CDR1 MNHEY, CDR2 SVGAGI. CDR3 sequence reads: CSSTWGNNSPLHF. The DNA of the CDR3 is TGTTCCAGCACTTGGGGAAATAATTCACCCCTCCACTTT.

This clonotype was recorded a few times. J is TRBJ2-2 and V is TRBV12-3 or TRBV12-4; 8 bases match TRBD2. Unmatched junction bases numbered 14, after V lost 8 bases and J lost 9 bases. CDR3 length: 15 residues. The CDR3 is CASGSGAGVGWELFF. In DNA, the CDR3 is TGTGCCAGCGGTTCCGGAGCGGGAGTTGGATGGGAGCTGTTTTTT.

This clonotype was recorded at least ten times. The V call is TRBV12-3 or TRBV12-4, the J call TRBJ2-1; maybe TRBD1 (5 bases). There are 16 residues in the CDR3. Trimming left V 6 bases short and J 0 bases short, with 15 bases between. The CDR3: CASRSQQASSYNEQFF. DNA for the CDR3: TGTGCCAGCAGAAGTCAACAGGCAAGCTCCTACAATGAGCAGTTCTTC.

The V call is TRBV28, the J call TRBJ1-2; TRBD1 aligns across 9 bases. Germline lookup yields CDR1 MDHEN and CDR2 SYDVKM. The ends lost 6 bases at V and 8 bases at J; junction bases unmatched: 4. This CDR3 region has 12 residues. The CDR3 reads CASSTGGGGYTF. Here the CDR3 DNA reads TGTGCCAGCAGCACAGGGGGCGGAGGCTACACCTTC.

The V call is TRBV25-1, the J call TRBJ2-7, with 7 bases matching TRBD2. Trimming removed 1 base from V and 1 base from J; junction bases left unmatched: 4. The germline V gene encodes CDR1 MGHDK and CDR2 SYGVNS. This CDR3 has 15 residues. CDR3: CASSEWGGVSYEQYF. Written as DNA, the CDR3 is TGTGCCAGCAGTGAATGGGGAGGGGTGTCCTACGAGCAGTACTTC.

The sample holds many counts of this clonotype. Here the CDR3 DNA reads TGTGCCAGCAGTTTACTCGGGAGAGAAGCTAGTAGCTATGGCTACACCTTC. Its protein is CASSLLGREASSYGYTF. The rearrangement uses TRBV28 and TRBJ1-2; the D is unclear. CDR3 length: 17 amino acids. Germline loops: CDR1 MDHEN, CDR2 SYDVKM. With 2 bases removed from V and 4 bases from J, the gap between germline ends came to 20 bases.

This clonotype was counted a few times. The gene calls are TRBV14 and TRBJ2-1; no definite D call. Per germline, CDR1 SGHDN and CDR2 FVKESK. This CDR3 has 12 amino acids. V gave up 4 bases and J gave up 12 bases, with 13 bases separating them. The CDR3 here is CASSPLTGRQFF. The DNA of the CDR3 is TGTGCCAGCAGCCCCCTAACCGGAAGGCAGTTCTTC.

The rearrangement joins TRBV15 to TRBJ2-5, with TRBD2 identical over 10 bases. Germline CDR1 is LNHNV and CDR2 is YYDKDF (reference sequence). The V segment lost 0 bases and the J segment 1 base; nucleotides outside the gene matches: 5. The CDR3 covers 17 residues. CDR3 coding DNA: TGTGCCACCAGCAGAGATCCTAGCGGGAGCTCCCAAGAGACCCAGTACTTC. Protein product: CATSRDPSGSSQETQYF.

Details on this clonotype: This may be a read error: a much more frequent sequence differs by one nucleotide. The chain joins TRBV3-1 to TRBJ2-1; D may be TRBD2 (7 bases). The germline gives CDR1 LGHDT, CDR2 YNNKEL (reference sequence). V was cut by 5 bases and J by 14 bases, with 13 bases left in between. This CDR3 is built from 11 residues. The CDR3 reads CASSRGRDEFF. The CDR3 region has the DNA TGTGCCAGCAGCAGGGGGAGGGACGAGTTCTTC.

J is TRBJ1-2 and V is TRBV2, with D hard to call. The CDR3 consists of 13 residues. V shed 4 bases and J shed 2 bases, with 8 bases lying between them. CDR1 and CDR2 from the germline V gene are SNHLY and FYNNEI. The CDR3: CASSVTRNYGYTF. CDR3 sequence (DNA): TGTGCCAGCAGTGTGACAAGGAACTATGGCTACACCTTC.

This clonotype was found many times. The rearrangement links TRBV11-3 to TRBJ2-1; no clear D. CDR1 and CDR2 (germline): SGHNT, YENEEA. The CDR3 is made up of 15 amino acids. Trimming left V 2 bases short and J 0 bases short, with 8 bases between. CDR3 loop: CASSLTKSSYNEQFF. CDR3 nucleotides: TGTGCCAGCAGCTTAACGAAGAGCTCCTACAATGAGCAGTTCTTC.

The chain employs TRBV6-1 and TRBJ1-1; 7 bases align to TRBD1. Germline lookup yields CDR1 MNHNS and CDR2 SASEGT. The V segment lost 4 bases and the J segment 1 base; nucleotides outside the gene matches: 6. The CDR3 is 15 amino acids. The CDR3, as DNA: TGTGCCAGCAGTGGCCCAGGGACAGCGAACACTGAAGCTTTCTTT. It codes for CASSGPGTANTEAFF.

V gene TRBV20-1 combines with J gene TRBJ2-1, with 13 bases aligning to TRBD2. Trimming removed 6 bases from V and 7 bases from J; junction bases left unmatched: 12. CDR1 and CDR2 (germline): DFQATT, SNEGSKA (reference sequence). CDR3 length: 16 residues. CDR3 sequence reads: CSAWSPGTSGENEQFF. The CDR3 nucleotides read TGCAGTGCCTGGAGTCCCGGGACTAGCGGGGAAAATGAGCAGTTCTTC.

This clonotype was recorded many times. CDR3 nucleotides: TGCAGTGCTAGATCAATGACTAGCGGGTTGGTCGGGGAGCTGTTTTTT. It specifies CSARSMTSGLVGELFF. The chain recombines TRBV20-1 with TRBJ2-2; 10 nucleotides match TRBD2. The germline gives CDR1 DFQATT, CDR2 SNEGSKA (reference sequence). Trimming took 2 bases from V and 7 from J; bases not matched to a gene: 10. The CDR3 runs to 16 residues.

The V and J genes are TRBV7-2 and TRBJ2-1, with D perhaps being TRBD1 or TRBD2 (5 bases each). The V end was cut by 1 base, the J end by 12 bases, with 19 bases between. The CDR3 is made up of 15 amino acids. Germline V CDR1 and CDR2: SGHTA, FQGNSA. The CDR3 DNA reads as TGTGCCAGCAGCTTAGGGTCGGGACGCAACCTTGGGCAGTTCTTC. Its translation: CASSLGSGRNLGQFF.

This clonotype appeared many times. V is TRBV5-1 and J is TRBJ2-1; TRBD2 aligns across 7 bases. V dropped 5 bases and J dropped 6; count of bases not matched to a gene: 8. Germline CDR1 is SGHRS and CDR2 is YFSETQ. This CDR3 is built from 14 residues. The CDR3 sequence: CASSGGGVGNEQFF. Written as DNA, the CDR3 is TGCGCCAGCAGTGGGGGGGGGGTCGGCAATGAGCAGTTCTTC. Supplemented by reference TRBV5-1 and TRBJ2-1, the full variable domain reads KAGVTQTPRYLIKTRGQQVTLSCSPISGHRSVSWYQQTPGQGLQFLFEYFSETQRNKGNFPGRFSGRQFSNSRSEMNVSTLELGDSALYLCASSGGGVGNEQFFGPGTRLTVL.

In its sample, this clonotype was seen many times. The chain couples TRBV6-1 to TRBJ1-2, with D perhaps TRBD1 (6 bases). Germline CDR1 and CDR2: MNHNS and SASEGT. CDR3 length equals 14 residues. The germline V and J ends were trimmed by 7 bases and 7 bases, with 19 bases remaining between them. CDR3 in DNA: TGTGCCAGCAACCCGGGACAACCATCGAGTGGCTACACCTTC. Protein sequence: CASNPGQPSSGYTF.

This clonotype was found many times. This chain's CDR3 is CASSSTGDLEAFF. The CDR3 DNA reads as TGTGCCAGCAGCTCCACAGGGGACCTTGAGGCTTTCTTT. The chain combines TRBV5-6 with TRBJ1-1; 7 nucleotides align to TRBD1. The trim removed 3 bases at V and 11 bases at J, leaving 10 bases unmatched. The germline V gene encodes CDR1 SGHDT and CDR2 YYEEEE. The CDR3 contains 13 residues.

This clonotype was seen many times. The genes are TRBV5-1 and TRBJ2-2, with 11 bases fitting TRBD2. Germline assignment: CDR1 SGHRS and CDR2 YFSETQ. Trimming cost V 4 bases and J 1 base; bases outside gene matches: 6. This CDR3 has 17 amino acids. The CDR3: CASSLAGGIQNTGELFF. The CDR3, as DNA: TGCGCCAGCAGCCTAGCGGGAGGAATACAGAACACCGGGGAGCTGTTTTTT.

This clonotype appeared a few times. The chain links TRBV2 to TRBJ2-1; 8 bases map to TRBD1. The CDR3 runs 15 residues. With V trimmed by 3 bases and J by 4 bases, 5 bases remained unmatched. From germline, CDR1 is SNHLY and CDR2 FYNNEI. In DNA, the CDR3 is TGTGCCAGCAGTGATAAACAGGGGGATTACAATGAGCAGTTCTTC. This translates into CASSDKQGDYNEQFF.

This clonotype was detected a few times. The rearrangement links TRBV20-1 to TRBJ1-1, with 7 bases fitting TRBD1. The germline V gene has CDR1 DFQATT and CDR2 SNEGSKA (reference sequence). After removal of 4 bases from V and 6 bases from J, the junction contained 8 bases not matched to a gene. The CDR3 consists of 13 residues. The CDR3 bases are TGCAGTGCTACGACAGGGTACTACCCTGAAGCTTTCTTT. Protein: CSATTGYYPEAFF.